This entry lists 24 T cell receptor beta chains sequenced from one sample in a study of vaccination and CD4 T cells after COVID-19. These receptors have no known antigen. Sequencing of the DNA from cultured CD4+ T cells was carried out with the Oncomine TCR Beta short-read assay. TCRdb redid the calling of the PCR reads with MiXCR, one entry per CDR3 protein. The sample has some 22,000 distinct CDR3 sequences, roughly 58% seen once. Treatment: roughly ten-day PBMC culture with coronavirus spike peptide pools or control peptides (ViraFEST assay). Sequences were obtained from CD4+ T cells from blood, cultured in vitro. Source of these receptors: a human donor who had recovered from COVID-19.

The chain couples TRBV7-8 to TRBJ1-5, with D perhaps matching TRBD1 (5 bases). The CDR3 sequence is 16 residues long. Trimming left V 2 bases short and J 7 bases short, with 18 bases between. Germline V CDR1 and CDR2: SGHVS, FQNEAQ. The CDR3 sequence: CASSLKRQGQGQPQHF. The CDR3, as DNA: TGTGCCAGCAGCTTAAAAAGGCAGGGCCAGGGACAGCCCCAGCATTTT.

The chain couples TRBV7-3 to TRBJ1-2; no clear D gene. The V gene lost 0 bases and the J gene lost 6 bases, with 14 bases spanning the gap. The CDR3 is 15 residues long. Germline V gene sequence: CDR1 SGHTA, CDR2 FQGTGA. Written as DNA, the CDR3 is TGTGCCAGCAGCTTAACGGGCGGGGTTCGGGATGGCTACACCTTC. Translation: CASSLTGGVRDGYTF.

The chain is built from TRBV12-3 or TRBV12-4 and TRBJ1-6; possibly TRBD1 for D (5 bases). The V gene lost 2 bases and the J gene lost 9 bases, with 11 bases spanning the gap. The CDR3 is 14 residues long. CDR3 loop: CASSLRGEGSPLHF. CDR3 nucleotides: TGTGCCAGCAGTTTACGAGGGGAAGGTTCACCCCTCCACTTT.

This chain connects TRBV7-2 to TRBJ2-1, with TRBD1 matching over 9 bases. This CDR3 has 16 residues. V shed 1 base, J shed 6 bases, and the junction held 7 bases outside the gene matches. Germline V gene sequence: CDR1 SGHTA, CDR2 FQGNSA. DNA for the CDR3: TGTGCCAGCAGCTTAGATCCGGGACAGGGTAGCAATGAGCAGTTCTTC. Protein product: CASSLDPGQGSNEQFF.

The J gene is TRBJ1-1, the V gene TRBV20-1, with D maybe TRBD1 (5 bases). This CDR3 comprises 14 residues. Germline V gene sequence: CDR1 DFQATT, CDR2 SNEGSKA (reference sequence). Trimming pared 3 bases from V and 5 bases from J, leaving 16 bases between. Here the CDR3 DNA reads TGCAGTGCTAGCGGGGGACTCTTGGGGACTGAAGCTTTCTTT. This translates into CSASGGLLGTEAFF.

The table lists this clonotype with a count of one. The rearrangement links TRBV21-1 to TRBJ1-1; no DNA check was done on the table's D call, TRBD1. TRBV21-1 counts as a pseudogene. The CDR3 consists of 18 residues. The CDR3 nucleotides read TGTGCCAGCACTACGACAGGGGCAGCGATAGAAGTGAACACTGAAGCTTTCTTT. Encoded protein: CASTTTGAAIEVNTEAFF.

CDR3 residues: CASKPGLLNNEQFF. The CDR3 nucleotides read TGTGCCAGCAAACCGGGACTGCTAAACAATGAGCAGTTCTTC. The chain combines TRBV6-1 with TRBJ2-1; the D gene is possibly TRBD2 (6 bases). The CDR3 runs 14 residues. V dropped 7 bases and J dropped 5 bases, with 15 bases sitting between them. Germline V gene data show CDR1 as MNHNS and CDR2 as SASEGT.

This clonotype was found a few times. The V gene is TRBV5-1, the J gene TRBJ1-2; a weak D match, TRBD1 (5 bases). Between the trimmed V and J ends, which lost 0 bases and 7 bases, there was a span of 13 bases. Germline assignment: CDR1 SGHRS and CDR2 YFSETQ. The CDR3 is made up of 14 amino acids. The CDR3 region is CASSLGDSQGGYTF. In DNA, the CDR3 is TGCGCCAGCAGCTTGGGAGACAGCCAGGGTGGCTACACCTTC.

CDR3 sequence: CSAGNSVTNIDEQFF. CDR3 nucleotides: TGCAGTGCAGGGAATAGTGTGACCAATATCGATGAGCAGTTCTTC. The chain has TRBV20-1 and TRBJ2-1; D is unresolved. CDR1 and CDR2 from the germline V gene are DFQATT and SNEGSKA (reference sequence). This CDR3 has 15 amino acids. Trimming cost V 6 bases and J 8 bases, with 23 bases left between them.

V gene TRBV30 combines with J gene TRBJ1-5, with D possibly matching TRBD1 (5 bases). V gave up 5 bases and J gave up 1 base, with 9 bases separating them. Germline V lookup: CDR1 GTSNPN, CDR2 SVGIG (reference sequence). This CDR3 region has 13 residues. CDR3 in amino acids: CAWARDSNQPQHF. DNA of the CDR3: TGTGCCTGGGCCCGGGACAGCAATCAGCCCCAGCATTTT.

This clonotype was seen more than once but under ten times. This chain joins TRBV7-9 and TRBJ1-1, with D possibly matching TRBD1 (5 bases). Germline assignment: CDR1 SEHNR and CDR2 FQNEAQ (reference sequence). The CDR3 length is 15 residues. Deletions cut 5 bases from V and 2 bases from J, with 15 bases between. The CDR3 region has the DNA TGTGCCAGCAGCCCCTTTGGGGCCCCCAACACTGAAGCTTTCTTT. It codes for CASSPFGAPNTEAFF.

This clonotype has just a few counts. The chain uses TRBV27 and TRBJ2-1; TRBD1 aligns across 7 bases. Per the germline V gene, CDR1 is MNHEY and CDR2 is SMNVEV (reference sequence). The CDR3 spans 14 residues. After removal of 5 bases from V and 8 bases from J, the junction contained 9 bases not matched to a gene. The CDR3, as DNA: TGTGCCAGCAGTCTCAGACAGGGCCGGGATGAGCAGTTCTTC. Translation: CASSLRQGRDEQFF.

This chain connects TRBV2 to TRBJ2-5; 7 positions agree with TRBD2. V was clipped by 2 bases and J by 1 base; unmatched bases: 10. The CDR3 is 17 residues long. Germline V lookup: CDR1 SNHLY, CDR2 FYNNEI. The CDR3 coding sequence is TGTGCCAGCAGTGAAATCAGCGGACTAGGAGGCCAAGAGACCCAGTACTTC. It specifies CASSEISGLGGQETQYF.

This chain links TRBV5-1 with TRBJ2-5; 7 bases line up with TRBD1. The CDR3 has 15 amino acids. Germline V gene lookup returns CDR1 SGHRS and CDR2 YFSETQ. The trim removed 4 bases at V and 0 bases at J, leaving 6 bases unmatched. In DNA, the CDR3 is TGCGCCAGCAGCCCCTTCGACAGGGACCAAGAGACCCAGTACTTC. Its translation is CASSPFDRDQETQYF.

J is TRBJ1-1 and V is TRBV24-1; D call uncertain. CDR3 size: 13 residues. Germline V gives CDR1 KGHDR, CDR2 SFDVKD. Trimming pared 5 bases from V and 1 base from J, leaving 7 bases between. CDR3 nucleotides: TGTGCCACCAGTGGTGCCGGGAACACTGAAGCTTTCTTT. Translated, it gives CATSGAGNTEAFF.

The chain joins TRBV12-3 or TRBV12-4 to TRBJ1-1; 8 bases are a match to TRBD1. The CDR3 runs 14 residues. With V trimmed by 5 bases and J by 3 bases, 5 bases remained unmatched. CDR3 nucleotides: TGTGCCAGCAGTCGGTCAGGGGGCTACACTGAAGCTTTCTTT. Translated, it gives CASSRSGGYTEAFF.

The chain is built from TRBV7-8 and TRBJ1-1; 8 positions match TRBD1. Germline CDR1 SGHVS, CDR2 FQNEAQ. Trimming removed 4 bases from V and 6 bases from J; junction bases left unmatched: 7. The CDR3 runs to 14 residues. CDR3 nucleotides: TGTGCCAGCAGCTACCGGACAGGGCGGGCTGAAGCTTTCTTT. It translates to CASSYRTGRAEAFF.

The genes are TRBV6-1 and TRBJ2-1; 8 nucleotides match TRBD1. V lost 3 bases to trimming and J lost 5 bases; unmatched junction nucleotides: 3. Germline CDR1 is MNHNS and CDR2 is SASEGT. The CDR3 is 14 amino acids. CDR3 in amino acids: CASSETGDNNEQFF. CDR3 in DNA: TGTGCCAGCAGTGAGACAGGGGATAACAATGAGCAGTTCTTC.

The chain joins TRBV7-2 to TRBJ2-1; 8 bases align to TRBD1. Germline loops: CDR1 SGHTA, CDR2 FQGNSA. J was trimmed by 9 bases and V by 5 bases; bases with no gene match: 6. There are 13 residues in the CDR3. The CDR3 loop reads CASSTPGGFEQFF. The CDR3 DNA sequence: TGTGCCAGCAGCACCCCAGGGGGCTTTGAGCAGTTCTTC.

The chain is built from TRBV21-1 and TRBJ1-6; the table's D call, TRBD1, has no DNA check behind it. TRBV21-1 is a listed pseudogene. The CDR3 length is 19 residues. The CDR3 protein is CASGNIRSGTLAYNSPLHF. CDR3 in DNA: TGTGCCAGCGGAAACATACGGTCCGGGACCCTGGCCTATAATTCACCCCTCCACTTT.

The CDR3 DNA reads as TGTGCCAGCAGCTTAAGGGACTATGGCTACACCTTC. Amino acids: CASSLRDYGYTF. The chain links TRBV7-9 to TRBJ1-2; D not resolved. The ends were cut back, 2 bases at V and 3 bases at J, with 4 bases in the middle. This CDR3 is 12 amino acids long. Germline CDR1 is SEHNR and CDR2 is FQNEAQ (reference sequence).

This chain uses TRBV29-1 with TRBJ2-5, with D unresolved. CDR1 SQVTM and CDR2 ANQGSEA come from the germline V gene. The CDR3 sequence is 13 residues long. The V end was cut by 4 bases, the J end by 1 base, with 10 bases between. Here the CDR3 reads CSVAGGPQETQYF. CDR3 bases: TGCAGCGTTGCCGGTGGGCCCCAAGAGACCCAGTACTTC.

V is TRBV19 and J is TRBJ1-1; perhaps TRBD1 as D (5 bases). Deletions cut 5 bases from V and 2 bases from J, with 21 bases between. The CDR3 loop spans 17 amino acids. Per the germline V gene, CDR1 is LNHDA and CDR2 is SQIVND (reference sequence). The DNA for the CDR3 is TGTGCCAGTAGTCCTGGCCAGGGATGGGGTCGAAACACTGAAGCTTTCTTT. Amino acid sequence: CASSPGQGWGRNTEAFF. Complete variable domain (other parts from reference TRBV19 and TRBJ1-1): DGGITQSPKYLFRKEGQNVTLSCEQNLNHDAMYWYRQDPGQGLRLIYYSQIVNDFQKGDIAEGYSVSREKKESFPLTVTSAQKNPTAFYLCASSPGQGWGRNTEAFFGQGTRLTVV.

The chain has TRBV20-1 and TRBJ1-1, with D possibly TRBD1 on 5 matching bases. V shed 3 bases and J shed 1 base, with 12 bases lying between them. Germline V CDR1 and CDR2: DFQATT, SNEGSKA (reference sequence). This CDR3 is 14 amino acids long. Here the CDR3 reads CSASVQGGNTEAFF. The DNA for the CDR3 is TGCAGTGCTAGTGTTCAGGGTGGGAACACTGAAGCTTTCTTT.